This T cell receptor beta chain comes out of a study of cytomegalovirus exposure and HLA in healthy donors. Study background: The roughly 130 validation repertoires used the same platform as the 666 first-cohort repertoires, a later analysis reported.

General study points: A few CMV-associated chains proved CMV antigen-specific in vitro. Most TCR sequences proved rare, with some public TCRs found in many donors. The tendency of first-cohort TCR clusters to co-occur in the 120 or so validation repertoires was identified by a subsequent analysis.

TCRdb keeps only in-frame clones here, not all; method: immunoSEQ multiplex PCR. The table has about 160,000 clones, roughly nine tenths seen once. This clone has just one count. Its target is not known. The V gene's germline CDR1 is MNHNY and CDR2 SVGAGI (reference sequence). This CDR3 comprises 13 residues. Trimming took 3 bases from V and 4 from J, leaving 10 bases between them. The chain combines TRBV6-6 with TRBJ2-7; D possibly corresponds to TRBD2 (5 bases). This clonotype originated in a woman aged 18-29 years in good health and CMV-seropositive. The material sequenced was PBMCs. For the CDR3, the DNA is TGTGCCAGCAGTTATACACTAGAATACGAGCAGTACTTC. Its protein product is CASSYTLEYEQYF.